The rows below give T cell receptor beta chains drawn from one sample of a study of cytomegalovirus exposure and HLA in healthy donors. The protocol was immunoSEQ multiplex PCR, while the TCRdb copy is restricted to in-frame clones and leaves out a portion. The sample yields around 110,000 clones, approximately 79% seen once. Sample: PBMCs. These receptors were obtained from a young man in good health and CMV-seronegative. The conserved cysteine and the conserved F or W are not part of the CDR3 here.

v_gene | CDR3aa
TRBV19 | ATLDRVNQPQH
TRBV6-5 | ASSPPGGMNTEAF
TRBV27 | ASRDRGYNYGYT
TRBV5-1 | ASSFRDSQPPYEQY
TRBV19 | ASSLSEAGGQTDTQY
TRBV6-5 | ASSYEGSNGYT
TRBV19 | ASRLKGGAYEQY
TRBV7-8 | ASSPYGELSGGYP
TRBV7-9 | SSSLGTGETDEQY
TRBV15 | ATSNKKTQY
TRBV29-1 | SVALPQGVFNEQF
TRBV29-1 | SVWGWGQRVYGYT
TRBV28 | ASSVPGRALH
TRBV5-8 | AGSLAGRGMNTEAF
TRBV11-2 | ASSFMGAFTQETQY
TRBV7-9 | AGTDRGPDGYT
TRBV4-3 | ASSQDPARADTQY
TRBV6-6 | ASSLQASYEQY
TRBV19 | ASSAVGETQY
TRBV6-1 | ASGDGSGGADTQY
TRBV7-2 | ASSPAGIHTQY
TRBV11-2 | ASSPAGYNQPQH
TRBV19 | ASKRLAGSYEQY
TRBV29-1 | SVEALLTDTQY
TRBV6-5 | ASRPLAGASYEQY
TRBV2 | ASPTGTRSYNEQF
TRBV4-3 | ASSHLRGPRGEQY
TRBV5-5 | ASSPSGDSYEQY
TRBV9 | ASSEGGGYT
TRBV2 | ASSAGGQETQY
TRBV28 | ASSSLEGATAEQY
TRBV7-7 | ASSPGLGTEAF
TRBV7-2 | ASSPDREGNQPQH
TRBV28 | ASRGIMDTQY
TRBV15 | ATSRGGQGAYEQY
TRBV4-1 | ASRRQSATNEKLF
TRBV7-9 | ASSLAGGARRSSGNTIY
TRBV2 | ASSGSNQPQH
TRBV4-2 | ASSPRDTNTDTQY
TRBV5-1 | ANSLGTANEAF
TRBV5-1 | ASSPGLATDTQY
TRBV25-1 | ASSDRGLGETQY
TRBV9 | ASSELERGGKGLSGANVLT
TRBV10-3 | AISQFTGGSYEQY
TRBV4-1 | ASSLTGGETQY
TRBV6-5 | ASSYDRPPNEKLF
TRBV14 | ASSHLDRENTEAF
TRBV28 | ASSSHTSGAGDTQY
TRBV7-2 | ASSLALGTGLSGANVLT
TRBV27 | AIRWLAASNYGYP
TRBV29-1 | SVASLRYGYT
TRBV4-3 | ASSHSATGAYEQY
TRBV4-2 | ARTSGCNQPQH
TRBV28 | ASRSGQIGYT